This T cell receptor beta chain was sequenced during a study of control samples from healthy donors and cancer patients. This clone showed up just a few times. CDR3 length: 15 residues. V was clipped by 0 bases and J by 8 bases, with 16 bases between them. Germline loops: CDR1 MNHEY, CDR2 SVGAGI. The protocol was immunoSEQ multiplex PCR, while the TCRdb copy is restricted to in-frame clones and leaves out a portion. The sample has roughly 200,000 clones, approximately 91% seen once; the top ten hold approximately 2%. What was sequenced was blood. V usage is TRBV6-5 and J usage is TRBJ1-2, with D possibly matching TRBD1 (5 bases). The receptor's source is a young man in good health. The CDR3 region is CASSYSSSGGYGYTF. CDR3 nucleotides: TGTGCCAGCAGTTACTCGAGTAGTGGGGGATACGGCTACACCTTC.